This entry describes one T cell receptor (beta chain). The data belong to a study of CD8 T cells in Susac syndrome. Study-wide context: Within the sequenced Susac syndrome patient group, roughly 6 exhibited active disease and roughly 8 were in remission.

V trimming: 4 bases; J trimming: 2 bases; junction bases outside the gene matches: 4. The CDR3 consists of 15 residues. Germline loops: CDR1 ENHRY, CDR2 SYGVKD. The authors reverse transcribed roughly 0.5 to 1 ug RNA with random hexamers. Each CDR3 protein is one row after TCRdb ran MiXCR on the immunoSEQ multiplex PCR reads. The sample includes some 240,000 distinct CDR3 sequences, 96% of them seen just once. The TCR was taken from a human donor with Susac syndrome. The V gene is TRBV10-3, the J gene TRBJ1-4; 7 nucleotides line up with TRBD1. Sequenced: CD4+ T cells from PBMCs. The CDR3 sequence is CAISGRQGTNEKLFF. In DNA form, the CDR3 reads TGTGCCATCAGTGGAAGACAGGGCACTAATGAAAAACTGTTTTTT.